A few counts support the clone carrying this T cell receptor (beta chain). One entry per CDR3 protein, called by TCRdb with MiXCR from the RT-PCR reads. The sample comprises more than 550,000 distinct CDR3 sequences, 13% to 15% of which are singletons, and 3.6% rests with the top ten. CDR1 SEHNR and CDR2 FQNEAQ come from the germline V gene (reference sequence). This CDR3 comprises 16 residues. V was cut by 1 base and J by 4 bases, with 15 bases left in between. The sequence was collected from a female donor in good health, serving as a healthy control. The sequencing input was memory CD4+ T cells from blood. V and J are TRBV7-9 and TRBJ2-3; D is possibly TRBD2 (6 bases). The CDR3 reads CASSLESLGGADTQYF. The CDR3, as DNA: TGTGCCAGCAGCTTAGAGTCGCTGGGGGGAGCAGATACGCAGTATTTT.